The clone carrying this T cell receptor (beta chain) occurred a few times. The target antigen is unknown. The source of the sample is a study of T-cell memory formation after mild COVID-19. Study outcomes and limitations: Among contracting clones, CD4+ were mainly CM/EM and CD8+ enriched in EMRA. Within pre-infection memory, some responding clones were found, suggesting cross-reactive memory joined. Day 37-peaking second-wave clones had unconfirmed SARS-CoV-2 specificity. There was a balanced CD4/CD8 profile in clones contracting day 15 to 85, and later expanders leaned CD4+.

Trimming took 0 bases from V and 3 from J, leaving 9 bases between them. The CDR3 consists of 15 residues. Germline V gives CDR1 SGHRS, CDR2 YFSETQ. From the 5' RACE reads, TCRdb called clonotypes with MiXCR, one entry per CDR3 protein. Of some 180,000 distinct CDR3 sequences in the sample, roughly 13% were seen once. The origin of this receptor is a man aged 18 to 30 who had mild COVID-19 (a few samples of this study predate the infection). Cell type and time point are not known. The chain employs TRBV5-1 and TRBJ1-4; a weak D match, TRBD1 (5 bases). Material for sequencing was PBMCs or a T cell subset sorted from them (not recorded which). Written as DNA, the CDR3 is TGCGCCAGCAGCTTGGCCGGGACCCCTAATGAAAAACTGTTTTTT. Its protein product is CASSLAGTPNEKLFF.